This T cell receptor beta chain stems from a study of T cells in women clearing cervical HPV infection. Study information: Control women cleared a single incident HPV16 infection within 12 months. The study's findings and limits: T-cell numbers per sample were unknown and may explain richness differences.

About this clone: Its specificity is unknown.

immunoSEQ multiplex PCR used an average of around 1,100 ng genomic DNA. The table came from immunoSEQ multiplex PCR; TCRdb's copy has only in-frame clones and leaves some out. This sample's clone table lists about 20,000 clones. The clonotype comes from a woman aged 18 to 75 with a cervical HPV16 infection that either progressed to CIN3+ or cleared (not recorded which). Sequenced input: blood buffy coat.

CDR3 DNA (partial): TGTGCCAGCAGCCCCGCTCGCAGGGGGCGAGGTGAAAAA. Its translation is CASSPARRGRGEK. The complete CDR3 reads CASSPARRGRGEKLFF. This chain joins TRBV7-4 and TRBJ1-4; TRBD1 matches at 8 bases. The CDR3 goes on 3 residues after the read ends, and that part is filled in from the germline J gene. The CDR3 spans 16 residues. Germline assignment: CDR1 SGHVT and CDR2 SQSDAQ. V lost 5 bases, J lost 7 bases, and 12 bases stayed unmatched.